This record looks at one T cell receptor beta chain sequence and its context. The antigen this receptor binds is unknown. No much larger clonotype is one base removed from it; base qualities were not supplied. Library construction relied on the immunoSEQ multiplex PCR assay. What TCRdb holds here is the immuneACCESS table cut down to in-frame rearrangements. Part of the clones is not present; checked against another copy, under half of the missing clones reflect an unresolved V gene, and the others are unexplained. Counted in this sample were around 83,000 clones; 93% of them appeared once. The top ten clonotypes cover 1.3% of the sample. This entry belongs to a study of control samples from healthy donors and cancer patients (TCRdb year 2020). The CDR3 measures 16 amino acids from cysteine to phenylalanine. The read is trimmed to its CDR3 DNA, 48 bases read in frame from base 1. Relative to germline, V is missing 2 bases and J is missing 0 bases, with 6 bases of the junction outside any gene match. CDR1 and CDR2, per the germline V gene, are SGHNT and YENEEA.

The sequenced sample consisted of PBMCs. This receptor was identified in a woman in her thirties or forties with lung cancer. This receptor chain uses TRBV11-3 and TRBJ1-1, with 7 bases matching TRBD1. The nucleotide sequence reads TGTGCCAGCAGCTTAAGGGCAGGGGGAATGAACACTGAAGCTTTCTTT. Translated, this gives CASSLRAGGMNTEAFF.